This T cell receptor beta chain appears in the sequencing data of a study of T cell responses to AZD1222 COVID-19 vaccine. Germline V lookup: CDR1 ENHRY, CDR2 SYGVKD. This CDR3 is 16 amino acids long. The V and J ends lost 7 bases and 0 bases, in that order; junction bases with no gene match: 6. This clone was counted once. Its antigen is still unknown. Study-wide points: CD4 TCRs associated with vaccination spanned spike, dominating at 160-218 and 743-854.

Sequencing was performed with immunoSEQ multiplex PCR; in TCRdb, only in-frame clones are kept and a portion is missing. The sample includes 110,000 to 150,000 clones, approximately 90% of them seen just once. This clonotype was obtained from an adult in good health. V usage is TRBV10-3 and J usage is TRBJ2-1; TRBD2 aligns across 10 bases. The sequences come from peripheral blood, collected on day 0 of AZD1222 vaccination. CDR3 bases: TGTGCCATCACCCCGACTAGCGGGCGCTCCTACAATGAGCAGTTCTTC. This gives the protein CAITPTSGRSYNEQFF.